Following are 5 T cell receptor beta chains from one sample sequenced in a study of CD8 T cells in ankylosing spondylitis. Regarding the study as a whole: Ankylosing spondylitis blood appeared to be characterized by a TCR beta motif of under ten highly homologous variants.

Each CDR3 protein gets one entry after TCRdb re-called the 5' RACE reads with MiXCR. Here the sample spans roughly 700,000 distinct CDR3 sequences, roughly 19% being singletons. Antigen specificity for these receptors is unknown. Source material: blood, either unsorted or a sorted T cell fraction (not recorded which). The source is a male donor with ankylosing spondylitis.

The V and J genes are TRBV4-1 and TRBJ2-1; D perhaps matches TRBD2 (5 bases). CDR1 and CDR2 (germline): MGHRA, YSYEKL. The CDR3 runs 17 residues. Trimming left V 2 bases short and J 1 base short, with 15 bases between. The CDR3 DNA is TGCGCCAGCAGCCAAAGGAGGTGGGGAAGTTCCTACAATGAGCAGTTCTTC. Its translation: CASSQRRWGSSYNEQFF.

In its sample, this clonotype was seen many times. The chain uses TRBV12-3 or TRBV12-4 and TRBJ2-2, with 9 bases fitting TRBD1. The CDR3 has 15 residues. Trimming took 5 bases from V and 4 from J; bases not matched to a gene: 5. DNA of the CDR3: TGTGCCAGCAGTGGAACAGGGGGCATCACCGGGGAGCTGTTTTTT. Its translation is CASSGTGGITGELFF.

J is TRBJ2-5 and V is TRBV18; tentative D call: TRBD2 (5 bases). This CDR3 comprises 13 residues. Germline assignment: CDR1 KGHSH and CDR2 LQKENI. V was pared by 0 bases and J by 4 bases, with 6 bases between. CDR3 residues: CASSPPLAETQYF. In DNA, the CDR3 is TGTGCCAGCTCACCACCGCTAGCAGAGACCCAGTACTTC.

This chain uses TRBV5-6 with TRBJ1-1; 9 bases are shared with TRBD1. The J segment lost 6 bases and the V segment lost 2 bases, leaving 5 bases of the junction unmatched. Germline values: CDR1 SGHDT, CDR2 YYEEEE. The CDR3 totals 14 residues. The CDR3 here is CASSFGTGIAEAFF. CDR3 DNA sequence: TGTGCCAGCAGCTTCGGGACAGGGATCGCTGAAGCTTTCTTT. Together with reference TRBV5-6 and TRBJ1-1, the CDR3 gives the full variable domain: DAGVTQSPTHLIKTRGQQVTLRCSPKSGHDTVSWYQQALGQGPQFIFQYYEEEERQRGNFPDRFSGHQFPNYSSELNVNALLLGDSALYLCASSFGTGIAEAFFGQGTRLTVV.

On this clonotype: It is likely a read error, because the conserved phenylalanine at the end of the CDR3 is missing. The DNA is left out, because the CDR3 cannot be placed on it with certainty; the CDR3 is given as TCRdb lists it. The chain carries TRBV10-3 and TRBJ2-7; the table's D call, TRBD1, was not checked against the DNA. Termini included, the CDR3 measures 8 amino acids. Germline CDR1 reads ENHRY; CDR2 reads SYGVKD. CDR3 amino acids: CAISRGCC.